These T cell receptor beta chains were read from a single sample in a study of blood T cell repertoires in COVID-19. Only in-frame clones appear in the TCRdb table, and some are missing; sequencing was by immunoSEQ multiplex PCR. Of under 200,000 clones listed, 70% to 85% are singletons. Sequencing was carried out using peripheral blood. The receptors were gathered from a woman over 75 with acute or convalescent COVID-19. Both conserved end residues are part of each CDR3. Each record gives: V gene, D gene, J gene, clone size, CDR3 protein, CDR3 DNA. The D gene is left open where the match is weak. Clone size is stated in some rows and not others, as once, few, many or a class when expanded.

TRBV7-2,-,TRBJ1-3,few,CASSLVFGGGNTIYF,TGTGCCAGCAGCTTAGTATTCGGGGGGGGAAACACCATATATTTT
TRBV19,TRBD1,TRBJ1-5,-,CASSIGRRTGPNQPQHF,TGTGCCAGTAGTATAGGTAGGCGGACAGGCCCCAATCAGCCCCAGCATTTT
TRBV5-1,-,TRBJ2-3,-,CASSLGGTTDTQYF,TGCGCCAGCAGCCTGGGCGGGACCACAGATACGCAGTATTTT
TRBV21-1,-,TRBJ2-3,-,CASSKGSGGPPDTQYF,TGTGCCAGCAGCAAAGGGAGCGGGGGGCCCCCAGATACGCAGTATTTT
TRBV7-2,-,TRBJ1-4,-,CASSSSPTNEKLFF,TGTGCCAGCAGCTCTTCCCCCACTAATGAAAAACTGTTTTTT
TRBV24-1,-,TRBJ2-7,-,CATSDPTGNYEQYF,TGTGCCACCAGTGACCCGACAGGAAACTACGAGCAGTACTTC
TRBV12-3/TRBV12-4,-,TRBJ1-2,-,CASSPRLYYGYTF,TGTGCCAGCAGCCCCAGGCTGTACTATGGCTACACCTTC
TRBV12-3/TRBV12-4,TRBD1,TRBJ1-2,few,CASTGQKFYGYTF,TGTGCCAGCACGGGACAGAAGTTCTATGGCTACACCTTC
TRBV6-2/TRBV6-3,TRBD2,TRBJ2-5,-,CASSYWRGGLETQYF,TGTGCCAGCAGTTACTGGCGGGGGGGCCTGGAGACCCAGTACTTC
TRBV27,-,TRBJ1-1,-,CASSRQALNTEAFF,TGTGCCAGCAGTAGACAGGCGCTGAACACTGAAGCTTTCTTT
TRBV7-6,TRBD2,TRBJ2-3,-,CASSPGGGTQYF,TGTGCCAGCAGCCCGGGGGGGGGTACGCAGTATTTT
TRBV19,TRBD1,TRBJ1-2,-,CASTPRGQGALYSYGYTF,TGTGCCAGTACCCCCCGGGGCCAGGGGGCCCTTTACTCGTATGGCTACACCTTC
TRBV19,-,TRBJ2-3,-,CASSISGGRGATDTQYF,TGTGCCAGTAGTATAAGTGGGGGCAGGGGGGCCACAGATACGCAGTATTTT
TRBV5-6,-,TRBJ2-3,once,CASSLWGRSDTQYF,TGTGCCAGCAGCTTATGGGGGCGGTCAGATACGCAGTATTTT
TRBV7-2,-,TRBJ1-2,once,CASSLERGGFSNYGYTF,TGTGCCAGCAGCTTGGAGAGGGGGGGCTTCTCGAACTATGGCTACACCTTC
TRBV6-4,TRBD1,TRBJ2-1,-,CASRATGGPSNEQFF,TGTGCCAGCAGGGCCACAGGGGGTCCTAGCAATGAGCAGTTCTTC
TRBV2,TRBD1,TRBJ2-7,-,CASSLNRGVEQYF,TGTGCCAGCAGTTTAAACAGGGGTGTCGAGCAGTACTTC
TRBV19,TRBD1,TRBJ2-7,few,CASTGGAGYEQYF,TGTGCCAGTACAGGGGGCGCTGGGTACGAGCAGTACTTC
TRBV12-3/TRBV12-4,TRBD1,TRBJ1-2,-,CASTRDSYGYTF,TGTGCCAGTACACGGGACAGCTATGGCTACACCTTC
TRBV6-4,TRBD1,TRBJ2-1,-,CASSRDREHEQFF,TGTGCCAGCAGTCGGGACAGGGAGCATGAGCAGTTCTTC
TRBV29-1,-,TRBJ2-3,-,CSAQASGVFTDTQYF,TGCAGCGCTCAGGCTTCGGGAGTGTTCACAGATACGCAGTATTTT
TRBV6-6,TRBD2,TRBJ2-7,-,CASVPRAGGYEQYF,TGTGCCAGCGTCCCCCGAGCGGGAGGGTACGAGCAGTACTTC
TRBV9,TRBD1,TRBJ1-1,-,CASSVVQGGTGPLSF,TGTGCCAGCAGCGTAGTTCAAGGGGGGACAGGGCCGCTGTCGTTT
TRBV18,-,TRBJ2-2,-,CASSPDRVNTGELFF,TGTGCCAGCTCACCCGACAGAGTTAACACCGGGGAGCTGTTTTTT
TRBV11-2,-,TRBJ1-2,-,CASRSIAGGQGYTF,TGTGCCAGCAGGTCCATCGCTGGTGGCCAAGGCTACACCTTC
TRBV5-1,TRBD2,TRBJ2-5,-,CASSLAASGAQETQYF,TGCGCCAGCAGCTTGGCGGCTAGCGGGGCCCAAGAGACCCAGTACTTC
TRBV2,-,TRBJ1-1,-,CASSLTGSGTEAFF,TGTGCCAGCAGTCTAACCGGCTCAGGCACTGAAGCTTTCTTT
TRBV10-3,TRBD1,TRBJ2-7,-,CAITPTGDMNEQYF,TGTGCCATCACCCCGACAGGGGATATGAACGAGCAGTACTTC